Each of the 10 T cell receptor beta chains below was sequenced from the same sample in a study of regulatory T cells in long-lasting Graves disease. The time point is: persistent/refractory GD, antithyroid drugs over 5 years with positive TRAb. The TCR library was made from RNA that had been extracted from PBMCs in TRIzol. Libraries of TCR beta came from iRepertoire HTBI primers plus Arm-PCR of CDR3 regions. Each CDR3 protein is one row after TCRdb ran MiXCR on the multiplex PCR reads. The sample shows around 510,000 distinct CDR3 sequences, around 20% of them seen only once. The input for sequencing was peripheral blood mononuclear cells (PBMCs), taken when the disease was refractory, from a patient treated with antithyroid drugs. Every receptor here comes from a female donor with Graves disease.

The V gene is TRBV7-3, the J gene TRBJ2-1; 12 bases map to TRBD2. V was clipped by 5 bases and J by 3 bases; unmatched bases: 5. CDR1 is SGHTA and CDR2 is FQGTGA in the germline V gene. This CDR3 comprises 16 residues. The DNA for the CDR3 is TGTGCCAGCAGCGCCGGACTAGCGGGAATCTACAATGAGCAGTTCTTC. Translation: CASSAGLAGIYNEQFF.

This clonotype was seen repeatedly, ten times or more. The chain couples TRBV12-3 or TRBV12-4 to TRBJ1-5; the match to TRBD1 covers 8 bases. This CDR3 has 16 residues. V shed 5 bases and J 9 bases; nucleotides not matched to a gene: 15. In DNA, the CDR3 is TGTGCCAGCAGTCCCAGACAGGGGAGAAGGGCGCGGCCCCAGCATTTT. Translating gives CASSPRQGRRARPQHF.

This clonotype was recorded many times. V gene TRBV6-5 combines with J gene TRBJ1-6; possibly TRBD1 for D (5 bases). The length of the CDR3 is 14 residues. V lost 3 bases, J lost 8 bases, and 11 bases lay in between. Germline CDR1 MNHEY, CDR2 SVGAGI. CDR3 region: CASSYGAADSPLHF. The CDR3, as DNA: TGTGCCAGCAGTTATGGGGCGGCGGATTCACCCCTCCACTTT.

The chain is built from TRBV5-1 and TRBJ2-5; TRBD1 matches 11 bases. This CDR3 region has 18 residues. Germline V gene data show CDR1 as SGHRS and CDR2 as YFSETQ. V shed 3 bases, J shed 4 bases, and the junction held 14 bases outside the gene matches. The CDR3 bases are TGCGCCAGCAGCTCGCCTGGATGGACAGGGGGCGCAGGAGAGACCCAGTACTTC. Protein sequence: CASSSPGWTGGAGETQYF.

This clonotype was counted a few times. The CDR3 nucleotides are TGTGCCAGCGGCCCGACGTGGAGCTCCTACGAGCAGTACTTC. Translation gives CASGPTWSSYEQYF. The chain has TRBV27 and TRBJ2-7; no reliable D call. Germline V gene data show CDR1 as MNHEY and CDR2 as SMNVEV (reference sequence). With 8 bases removed from V and 0 bases from J, the gap between germline ends came to 14 bases. CDR3 length: 14 amino acids.

This clonotype has at least ten counts. The chain uses TRBV29-1 and TRBJ1-3; 10 nucleotides agree with TRBD1. The ends lost 4 bases at V and 3 bases at J; junction bases unmatched: 6. Germline CDR1 is SQVTM and CDR2 is ANQGSEA. The CDR3 is 15 residues long. CDR3 protein: CSVAQTGGNGNTIYF. CDR3 bases: TGCAGCGTTGCCCAGACAGGGGGCAATGGAAACACCATATATTTT.

The rearrangement uses TRBV6-6 and TRBJ2-7, with 10 bases matching TRBD1. The germline gives CDR1 MNHNY, CDR2 SVGAGI (reference sequence). The CDR3 extends over 13 amino acids. The junction had 0 bases not matched to a gene; V was cut back by 0 bases and J by 7 bases. Written as DNA, the CDR3 is TGTGCCAGCAGTTACTCGGACAGGGGGGAGCAGTACTTC. Translated, it gives CASSYSDRGEQYF.

This clonotype was seen more than once but under ten times. The chain has TRBV5-1 and TRBJ1-3; D is possibly TRBD1 (5 bases). CDR1 SGHRS and CDR2 YFSETQ come from the germline V gene. The CDR3 loop spans 16 amino acids. The ends were cut back, 3 bases at V and 1 base at J, with 14 bases in the middle. The CDR3 region has the DNA TGCGCCAGCAGCTCGCCGGGACCATCTTCTGGAAACACCATATATTTT. It codes for CASSSPGPSSGNTIYF.

This clonotype was observed a handful of times. The chain couples TRBV3-1 to TRBJ1-3; D call uncertain. The CDR3 is made up of 14 amino acids. Germline CDR1 is LGHDT and CDR2 is YNNKEL (reference sequence). Between the trimmed V and J ends, which lost 6 bases and 0 bases, there was a span of 9 bases. The CDR3 spells CASRWMSSGNTIYF. The CDR3 DNA follows: TGTGCCAGCAGATGGATGAGCTCTGGAAACACCATATATTTT.

This clonotype showed up just a few times. A far bigger clonotype differs at one base, so this is likely a read error. CDR3 sequence reads: CASSSDLAGGPGETQYF. The DNA for the CDR3 is TGTGCCAGCAGCTCAGACCTAGCGGGAGGGCCGGGAGAGACCCAGTACTTC. This chain connects TRBV7-4 to TRBJ2-5; 12 nucleotides agree with TRBD2. The CDR3 extends over 17 amino acids. The junction had 10 bases not matched to a gene; V was cut back by 4 bases and J by 4 bases. Looked up from germline, CDR1 is SGHVT and CDR2 is SQSDAQ.